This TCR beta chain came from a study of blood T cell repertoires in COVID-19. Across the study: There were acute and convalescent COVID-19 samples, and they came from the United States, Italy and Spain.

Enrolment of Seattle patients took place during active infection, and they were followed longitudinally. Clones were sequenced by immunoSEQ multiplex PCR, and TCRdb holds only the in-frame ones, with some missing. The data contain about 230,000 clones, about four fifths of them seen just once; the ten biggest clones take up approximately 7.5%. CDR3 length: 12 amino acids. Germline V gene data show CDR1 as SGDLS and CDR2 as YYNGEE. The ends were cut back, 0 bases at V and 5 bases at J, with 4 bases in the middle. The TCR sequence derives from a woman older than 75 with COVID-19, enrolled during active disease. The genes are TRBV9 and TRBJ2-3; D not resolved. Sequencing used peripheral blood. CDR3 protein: CASSVAQDTQYF. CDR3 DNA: TGTGCCAGCAGCGTAGCCCAAGATACGCAGTATTTT.